The 8 T cell receptor beta chains in this list originate from one sample, sequenced in a study of PD-1 blockade in classical Hodgkin lymphoma. Assay: immunoSEQ multiplex PCR; the TCRdb copy retains only in-frame clones and omits some. The sample contains about 40,000 clones, under 75% of which appear only once. Autologous stem cell transplantation was followed by relapse in every patient, and brentuximab vedotin exposure varied. The sequencing used peripheral blood mononuclear cells (PBMCs), collected at baseline. Every receptor here comes from a human donor with classical Hodgkin lymphoma.

The V call is TRBV11-3, the J call TRBJ2-6; D is uncertain. This CDR3 comprises 12 residues. Germline CDR1 and CDR2: SGHNT and YENEEA. Trimming took 7 bases from V and 1 from J, leaving 2 bases between them. The CDR3 nucleotides are TGTGCCAGCATATCTGGGGCCAACGTCCTGACTTTC. This encodes CASISGANVLTF.

The chain couples TRBV28 to TRBJ2-7, with TRBD1 identical over 9 bases. CDR1 and CDR2 from the germline V gene are MDHEN and SYDVKM. This CDR3 is built from 14 residues. Losses at the gene ends were 3 bases for V and 4 bases for J; bases not matched to a gene: 4. The CDR3 loop is CASSLWGQGYEQYF. The CDR3 DNA sequence: TGTGCCAGCAGTTTGTGGGGACAGGGTTACGAGCAGTACTTC.

The chain recombines TRBV4-3 with TRBJ2-5; 8 nucleotides match TRBD1. The V and J ends lost 2 bases and 4 bases, in that order; junction bases with no gene match: 3. Looked up from germline, CDR1 is LGHNA and CDR2 is YSLEER. The CDR3 loop spans 14 amino acids. The CDR3 coding sequence is TGCGCCAGCAGCCAAACAGGGGGGCCAGAGACCCAGTACTTC. Its protein product is CASSQTGGPETQYF.

The V call is TRBV29-1, the J call TRBJ2-3; 9 bases agree with TRBD2. The V gene end was trimmed by 3 bases and the J gene end by 4 bases; junction bases not matched to a gene: 5. Germline lookup yields CDR1 SQVTM and CDR2 ANQGSEA. CDR3 length: 14 residues. The CDR3 DNA reads TGCAGCGTTGATATACGCGGGGGGGCAGATACGCAGTATTTT. Its translation: CSVDIRGGADTQYF.

The CDR3 sequence is CASSLVTEFQPQHF. CDR3 in DNA: TGTGCCAGCAGCTTAGTTACCGAGTTTCAGCCCCAGCATTTT. V gene TRBV7-2 combines with J gene TRBJ1-5; D uncertain. The CDR3 length is 14 residues. Trimming shortened V by 1 base and J by 6 bases, and 10 bases separated the two germline ends. CDR1 and CDR2 from the germline V gene are SGHTA and FQGNSA.

This clone was observed once. The chain uses TRBV27 and TRBJ1-2, with D perhaps TRBD1 (6 bases). Germline V gene lookup returns CDR1 MNHEY and CDR2 SMNVEV (reference sequence). Between the trimmed V and J ends, which lost 6 bases and 4 bases, there was a span of 18 bases. The CDR3 spans 15 residues. The CDR3 spells CASRSLGANSYGYTF. The CDR3 bases are TGTGCCAGCAGGTCGTTGGGGGCGAATAGCTATGGCTACACCTTC.

The chain has TRBV7-2 and TRBJ2-3; TRBD2 aligns across 13 bases. The CDR3 runs to 19 residues. Losses at the gene ends were 5 bases for V and 1 base for J; bases not matched to a gene: 12. The V gene's germline CDR1 is SGHTA and CDR2 FQGNSA. CDR3 amino acids: CASSAQLAGGQSGTDTQYF. DNA of the CDR3: TGTGCCAGCAGCGCACAACTAGCGGGGGGGCAGTCTGGCACAGATACGCAGTATTTT.

In its sample, this clone was seen a few times. The sample has other DNA sequences that encode this CDR3 too. CDR3 region: CASSSQGEQFF. CDR3 nucleotide sequence: TGTGCCAGCAGCTCGCAGGGTGAGCAGTTCTTC. The gene calls are TRBV5-6 and TRBJ2-1; D is possibly TRBD1 (5 bases). This CDR3 has 11 residues. Germline V lookup: CDR1 SGHDT, CDR2 YYEEEE. V shed 3 bases and J shed 9 bases, with 7 bases lying between them.